In this sample, the clone carrying this T cell receptor (beta chain) turned up a few times. J lost 6 bases, V lost 6 bases, and 5 bases had no gene match. Germline values: CDR1 SNHLY, CDR2 FYNNEI. The CDR3 has 13 residues. These data are taken from a study of blood T cell repertoires in COVID-19. Across the whole study: Sites across the United States, Italy and Spain contributed samples from acute and convalescent COVID-19.

Participant-reported clinical history was the basis for cohort assignment. Libraries were prepared by immunoSEQ multiplex PCR; TCRdb keeps only in-frame clonotypes and omits some of them. The data contain about 310,000 clones, roughly 87% of them singletons. The TCR was taken from a woman between 18 and 30 years old who had recovered from COVID-19. The V and J genes are TRBV2 and TRBJ1-1; TRBD1 agrees at 9 bases. The sample taken for sequencing was PBMCs or T cells enriched from blood (not recorded which). The chain's CDR3 is CASRRRQGAEAFF. The CDR3, as DNA: TGTGCCAGCAGACGCCGACAGGGGGCTGAAGCTTTCTTT.